The text below deals with one T cell receptor beta chain. This specimen comes from a study of molecular identifiers for immune sequencing clone quantification. TCRdb redid the calling of the PCR reads with MiXCR, one entry per CDR3 protein. The table records about 70,000 distinct CDR3 sequences, approximately 18% of them present only once. Germline CDR1 and CDR2: LNHNV and YYDKDF (reference sequence). The V end was cut by 3 bases, the J end by 1 base, with 6 bases between. The CDR3 loop spans 13 amino acids. The gene calls are TRBV15 and TRBJ1-1; unclear D gene. The material sequenced was naive CD8+ T cells from blood, with Jurkat cell RNA spiked in. Subset specified: FACS-sorted CD8+CD4-CCR7+CD45RA+ naive T cells. This receptor was obtained from a human donor in good health. Some libraries in this study had Jurkat cell RNA spiked in. The CDR3 DNA reads TGTGCCACCAGCAGTGACGGGAACACTGAAGCTTTCTTT. Translating gives CATSSDGNTEAFF.